This T cell receptor beta chain was found in a study of a mutant IDH1 vaccine in newly diagnosed glioma. About the study: During weeks 1, 3, 5, 7, 11, 15, 19 and 23, patients received eight vaccinations.

The method was immunoSEQ multiplex PCR; TCRdb's version includes in-frame clones alone and lacks a portion of them. The table shows 58,000 or so clones, with 85% to 90% occurring only once. Time point given: week 23, last vaccination. Vaccination used 300 ug of mutant IDH1 20-mer peptide per dose, with topical imiquimod. Newly diagnosed WHO grade 3 or 4 IDH1-mutant, ATRX-lost astrocytomas were identified in the donors. Regarding this clone: Its antigen is undetermined.

Per germline, CDR1 SGHVS and CDR2 FQNEAQ. The CDR3 runs 17 residues. Trimming removed 2 bases at V and 7 bases at J, with 20 bases between. The gene calls are TRBV7-8 and TRBJ1-4; no clear D. Sequencing used PBMCs, obtained from a glioma patient whose treatment included an IDH1 peptide vaccine. The sequence came from a man in his forties or fifties with glioma. The CDR3 protein is CASSLNGAGRLIEKLFF. CDR3 nucleotide sequence: TGTGCCAGCAGCTTAAACGGAGCTGGGAGACTTATTGAAAAACTGTTTTTT.